The subject of this entry is one TCR beta chain. This clonotype was observed a handful of times. Its antigen remains undetermined. Base qualities were left out, and no much larger clone turns up one base away. Receptors were amplified or captured by multiplex PCR. This sample was sequenced with an Illumina HiSeq 4000. iRepertoire HTBI primers and Arm-PCR amplification of CDR3 regions were used to construct TCR beta libraries. Gel purification was performed on PCR products prior to sequencing. The authors' pipeline ran thus. Gene usage analysis of CDR3 amino acid clonotypes used the 55 to 80 TRBV and some 15 TRBJ segments found across samples. Filtered high-quality paired reads were merged into contigs using COPE and FqMerger. Contigs were aligned with BLAST to IMGT TRBV, TRBD and TRBJ reference genes, and CDR3 was defined per IMGT. Any clonotype with a frequency above 0.1% was counted as a highly expanded clone. Repertoire diversity was measured by Shannon entropy, and V-J evenness by the Gini coefficient. A clonotype found in more than one individual was treated as public. The public reads were reanalyzed by TCRdb: fastp trimming at Q25, MiXCR alignment, in-frame beta chains only. CDR3 protein duplicates are merged, each entry listing the most common genes and DNA. For this entry, the V and J calls and clone size follow TCRdb and not the study's own pipeline. For this sample there are about 520,000 distinct CDR3 sequences; about 12% appear just once. Together, the top ten hold 8% to 10% of the sample.

The CDR3 runs 17 amino acids, cysteine and phenylalanine included. The kept DNA is CDR3 alone, 51 bases in frame from the first base. Sequences SEHNR (CDR1) and FQNEAQ (CDR2) are obtained from the germline V gene (reference sequence). The germline ends are 14 bases apart after V is trimmed by 1 base and J by 2 bases. The entry originates in a study of regulatory T cells in long-lasting Graves disease (dated by TCRdb to the early 2020s). Background on the whole study: Newly diagnosed Graves' disease patients had taken antithyroid drugs for less than 3 months. Peripheral blood TCR sequencing and RNA sequencing compared persistent Graves' disease patients with newly diagnosed Graves' disease patients. The study was registered as a clinical trial and conducted in China. A total of about 33 samples were covered by TCR sequencing, comprising approximately 13 persistent and about 20 newly diagnosed Graves' disease patients. Broader findings and caveats from the paper: TRBV28, TRBJ1-2 and TRBJ2-5 were preferentially used in persistent disease, while TRBV20-1 and TRBJ2-1 were favored in newly diagnosed disease. The authors acknowledged the small sample size as a limitation that may reduce accuracy. Sequencing and analysis were limited to the TCR beta chain. More public clonotypes were shared among persistent patients (2,741) than among newly diagnosed patients (966). Lower TCR Shannon entropy and fewer highly expanded clones were observed in persistent Graves' disease patients than in newly diagnosed patients, which suggested clonal expansion. The study examined only peripheral blood because the primary lesion, thyroid tissue, could not be accessed.

The time point tag for this specimen amounts to: newly diagnosed GD, antithyroid drugs for less than 3 months. For both TCR sequencing and RNA sequencing, RNA was extracted from PBMCs in TRIzol. Graves' disease was diagnosed according to American Thyroid Association guidelines. The patients came from an endocrinology department in Xi'an, China. Each patient gave approximately 10 milliliters of peripheral blood, collected in an EDTA anticoagulant tube. PBMCs were isolated by Ficoll Paque Plus density gradient separation without further T cell sorting. RNA quality was checked with an Agilent 2100 Bioanalyzer and agarose gel, and concentration with a NanoDrop 2000. These data were also reused for a study on T cells in Graves' hyperthyroidism and ophthalmopathy. As the second publication notes: Graves' hyperthyroidism was defined as stable when no progression to ophthalmopathy occurred over 18 months of follow-up. The hyperthyroidism patients were between 18 and 65 years old and newly diagnosed, with a disease duration of less than 2 months. Patients with uncontrolled infections, other autoimmune diseases, pregnancy or lactation were excluded. Diagnoses were established on the basis of clinical symptoms, serum thyroxine and TRAb, thyroid ultrasound, and orbital computed tomography. The first round of RT-PCR for the TCR CDR3 was performed with the HTBI primer set and the Qiagen OneStep RT-PCR kit. Most expanded thyroid clonotypes (frequency above 0.001) were also detected in blood, suggesting blood repertoires may reflect thyroid immune responses. A 13 V-J signature model separated ophthalmopathy from stable hyperthyroidism, with around 90% sensitivity and roughly 81% specificity in cross-validation and 80%/75% in testing. In validation, the model predicted progression to ophthalmopathy a median of 6.5 months before onset, with about 64% sensitivity and almost 75% specificity. To identify distinguishing TCR V-J signatures, a discovery cohort of 100 patients was used, comprising 43 with Graves' ophthalmopathy and 55 to 65 with stable Graves' hyperthyroidism. Prospective prediction of ophthalmopathy was tested in an independent validation cohort consisting of about 20 hyperthyroidism patients and about 17 patients who later progressed to ophthalmopathy. The 100 discovery patients were randomly split 7:3 into training and test sets. The study also compared thyroid tissue and blood T-cell repertoires from five or six Graves' hyperthyroidism patients. Following sampling, methimazole starting at 30 mg daily was given to hyperthyroidism patients, and high-dose intravenous methylprednisolone was given to ophthalmopathy patients. Libraries were constructed in a second round of multiplex PCR, after which size selection and purification were performed. Paired-end sequencing of the libraries was performed with 100 bp reads on an Illumina HiSeq2000. Raw data were processed with SOAPnuke, discarding reads with adapters, uncalled bases, mean Phred below 15, or no exact constant-primer or identifier match. COPE v1.2.5 was used to merge the high-quality paired reads, and each unique nucleotide sequence was defined as a clonotype. MiTCR v1.1 was used to align the clonotypes against IMGT TRBV, TRBD and TRBJ reference segments. Only V-J combinations with frequency above 0.0001, covering about 99% of repertoires, were analysed. A TCS score was defined as the ratio of F50 (clonal expansion) to E x V (chaos), with BLOSUM62-based TCRdist applied between CDR3 peptides within each V-J. Welch's t-statistics and random forest reduced approximately 520 V-J features to fewer than 15, which were used in a naive Bayes classifier (R e1071). Sample size was not statistically predetermined, and investigators were not blinded to group allocation. According to the paper, TCR Vbeta CDR3 sequencing was carried out on approximately 140 peripheral blood samples, which came from about 45 ophthalmopathy, 75 to 80 hyperthyroidism and roughly 17 progressor patients.

The sequence joins TRBV7-9 to TRBJ2-2; TRBD1 could be the D gene, as 6 bases match. The TCR sequence derives from a woman aged 30 to 39 with Graves disease. Donor details come from another sample of the same person, matched by shared clones. This sample comprised peripheral blood mononuclear cells (PBMCs), obtained at new diagnosis, from a patient treated with antithyroid drugs. The CDR3 reads CASSLDVQGRNTGELFF. The DNA sequence is TGTGCCAGCAGCTTAGATGTCCAGGGGAGAAACACCGGGGAGCTGTTTTTT.